Detailed here is one TCR beta chain. The antigen is unknown. PCR primers comprised 60 Vbeta and 13 Jbeta primers. Profiling relied on immunoSEQ multiplex PCR, and the TCRdb table lists in-frame clones only, not all of them. The table shows some 200,000 clones, with 70% occurring only once. The germline V gene has CDR1 SGDLS and CDR2 YYNGEE. The CDR3 spans 16 residues. The J segment lost 5 bases and the V segment lost 2 bases, leaving 8 bases of the junction unmatched. The sample is drawn from a study of cytomegalovirus exposure and HLA in healthy donors. Study-level results: It was reported in a later analysis that an Asian-associated ancestry cluster showed fewer N-insertions than the roughly 670-donor mean.

Sequencing used PBMCs. This rearrangement joins TRBV9 to TRBJ2-5; TRBD2 agrees at 11 bases. This receptor was taken from a man in his forties in good health and CMV-seropositive. The CDR3 DNA reads TGTGCCAGCAGCGTGGGGACTAGCGGTGGGAAGGAGACCCAGTACTTC. It translates to CASSVGTSGGKETQYF.